This TCR beta chain was sequenced for a study of blood T cell repertoires in COVID-19. Background on the study: The origin of the acute and convalescent COVID-19 samples was the United States, Italy and Spain. PBMCs, B-cell-depleted T cells, or T cells were the source of the cDNA or gDNA that made up the material.

In the original workflow: Estimation of nucleated cell counts relied on the amplification of reference gene primers. Sequencing used immunoSEQ multiplex PCR; TCRdb keeps in-frame clones, though not all of them. Clone size and V and J calls were adopted from that table, with D and trimming inferred from the DNA. Of 150,000 to 200,000 clones listed, approximately 88% are singletons. From germline, CDR1 is SGDLS and CDR2 YYNGEE. The CDR3 totals 16 residues. V gave up 4 bases and J gave up 0 bases, with 17 bases separating them. The V gene is TRBV9, the J gene TRBJ2-7, with a tentative D call TRBD1 (6 bases). The sequence came from a man in his 60s with acute or convalescent COVID-19. Sequencing was performed on peripheral blood. The CDR3 coding sequence is TGTGCCAGCAGCTCAAAAAGCACAGGGCTCTCCTACGAGCAGTACTTC. It specifies CASSSKSTGLSYEQYF. The full variable domain, its missing parts supplied by reference TRBV9 and TRBJ2-7, is DSGVTQTPKHLITATGQRVTLRCSPRSGDLSVYWYQQSLDQGLQFLIQYYNGEERAKGNILERFSAQQFPDLHSELNLSSLELGDSALYFCASSSKSTGLSYEQYFGPGTRLTVT.